The TCR beta chain under discussion was sequenced for a study of immune characteristics of hereditary and idiopathic chronic pancreatitis. Germline values: CDR1 GTSNPN, CDR2 SVGIG (reference sequence). With V trimmed by 2 bases and J by 6 bases, 13 bases remained unmatched. This CDR3 has 16 residues. Study results and limitations: Gene families like TRBV10, TRBV19, TRBV23 and TRBV5 were used differently between subtypes. Both chronic pancreatitis groups had higher TCRbeta diversity and lower clonality than controls.

The pancreas tissue came from patients undergoing total pancreatectomy with islet autotransplantation. Note on this clone: Its cognate antigen is unknown.

Assay: immunoSEQ multiplex PCR; the TCRdb copy retains only in-frame clones and omits some. The sample records roughly 14,000 clones, roughly 80% being singletons. V usage is TRBV30 and J usage is TRBJ1-5; TRBD1 matches at 7 bases. Sequencing was performed on pancreas tissue with hereditary chronic pancreatitis. The receptor was isolated from a human donor with chronic pancreatitis. CDR3 nucleotide sequence: TGTGCCTGGAGTTTTTCCAAAGGGGGCAGAGGTCAGCCCCAGCATTTT. It is translated as CAWSFSKGGRGQPQHF.